The 10 T cell receptor beta chains below come from one sample, sequenced in a study of monozygotic twins with cystic fibrosis. Using immunoSEQ multiplex PCR, the repertoire was profiled, and TCRdb retains in-frame clones only, with some absent. The table shows 12,000 to 15,000 clones, with about 98% occurring only once. Input material: blood. Receptor source: a girl aged 2-10 years with cystic fibrosis.

The chain employs TRBV5-3 and TRBJ2-1; possibly TRBD1 for D (6 bases). TRBV5-3 is flagged as an ORF with uncertain function. CDR3 size: 17 residues. Between the trimmed V and J ends, which lost 2 bases and 2 bases, there was a span of 17 bases. In nucleotides, the CDR3 is TGTGCCAGAAGCTTCGAAACCCACCGGGACACCTACAATGAGCAGTTCTTC. It translates to CARSFETHRDTYNEQFF.

The V and J genes are TRBV15 and TRBJ1-5; D gene unclear. Germline CDR1 and CDR2: LNHNV and YYDKDF (reference sequence). CDR3 length equals 17 residues. V dropped 0 bases and J dropped 3 bases, with 15 bases sitting between them. This chain's CDR3 is CATSRDLRALTNQPQHF. The CDR3 DNA follows: TGTGCCACCAGCAGAGACCTCCGGGCCCTCACCAATCAGCCCCAGCATTTT.

This clone was detected once. The gene calls are TRBV5-4 and TRBJ2-7; weak D call: TRBD1 (6 bases). Per the germline V gene, CDR1 is SGHNT and CDR2 is YYREEE (reference sequence). There are 16 residues in the CDR3. V lost 0 bases, J lost 1 base, and 14 bases lay in between. CDR3 DNA sequence: TGTGCCAGCAGCTTGGGTTCAGGGGACCCTTCCTACGAGCAGTACTTC. This translates into CASSLGSGDPSYEQYF.

The chain couples TRBV5-6 to TRBJ1-1; D may be TRBD1 (6 bases). From germline, CDR1 is SGHDT and CDR2 YYEEEE. This CDR3 spans 15 amino acids. Trimming removed 2 bases from V and 2 bases from J, with 13 bases in between. As DNA, the CDR3 is TGTGCCAGCAGCTTTTTTGACAGGAAAAACACTGAAGCTTTCTTT. Its translation: CASSFFDRKNTEAFF.

The CDR3 here is CASSGRQGATEAFF. In DNA form, the CDR3 reads TGCGCCAGCAGCGGAAGACAGGGGGCCACTGAAGCTTTCTTT. The V gene is TRBV4-1, the J gene TRBJ1-1, with 10 positions matching TRBD1. CDR3 size: 14 residues. Germline V gene data show CDR1 as MGHRA and CDR2 as YSYEKL. V lost 5 bases to trimming and J lost 4 bases; unmatched junction nucleotides: 4.

This rearrangement joins TRBV4-3 to TRBJ1-3; no clear D gene. The V and J ends lost 0 bases and 2 bases respectively, with 14 bases between them. CDR1 is LGHNA, CDR2 YSLEER, per germline. This CDR3 region has 17 residues. In nucleotides, the CDR3 is TGCGCCAGCAGCCAAGATCGAGACGTCGGACCTGGAAACACCATATATTTT. Its translation is CASSQDRDVGPGNTIYF.

The chain employs TRBV14 and TRBJ2-1; the match to TRBD2 covers 9 bases. In germline, CDR1 is SGHDN, CDR2 FVKESK. This CDR3 has 16 amino acids. V was clipped by 8 bases and J by 1 base; unmatched bases: 9. The CDR3 region is CASGIAGEQSYNEQFF. The CDR3, as DNA: TGTGCCAGCGGAATAGCGGGAGAACAATCCTACAATGAGCAGTTCTTC.

The chain is built from TRBV27 and TRBJ1-1; D perhaps matches TRBD1 (5 bases). This CDR3 is built from 15 residues. V shed 3 bases and J shed 1 base, with 12 bases lying between them. CDR1 is MNHEY, CDR2 SMNVEV, per germline (reference sequence). The CDR3 region has the DNA TGTGCCAGCAGTTTGGGAGGGACGGCGAACACTGAAGCTTTCTTT. This sequence encodes CASSLGGTANTEAFF.

The chain employs TRBV6-1 and TRBJ2-1, with D unresolved. The germline V gene has CDR1 MNHNS and CDR2 SASEGT. The length of the CDR3 is 11 residues. The V gene lost 5 bases and the J gene lost 6 bases, with 5 bases spanning the gap. CDR3 nucleotides: TGTGCCAGCAGTAGATTCAATGAGCAGTTCTTC. Translating gives CASSRFNEQFF.

The rearrangement uses TRBV5-1 and TRBJ2-5; TRBD2 agrees at 8 bases. The germline CDR1 and CDR2 sequences are SGHRS and YFSETQ. This CDR3 is 13 amino acids long. V lost 4 bases to trimming and J lost 4 bases; unmatched junction nucleotides: 3. CDR3 in amino acids: CASSPGLGETQYF. As DNA, the CDR3 is TGCGCCAGCAGCCCGGGACTAGGAGAGACCCAGTACTTC.